Listed below are T cell receptor beta chains from one sample, sequenced in a study of cytomegalovirus exposure and HLA in healthy donors. Assay: immunoSEQ multiplex PCR; the TCRdb copy retains only in-frame clones and omits some. This table has over 150,000 clones, roughly 80% appearing once. The sequencing sample was made of PBMCs. Receptors originate from a man younger than 45 in good health and CMV-seropositive. Each CDR3 is given with its conserved first and last residue. A D gene is named only where the DNA matches it firmly. Size is stated for part of the rows, as once, few or many counts, or as a class when the clone is expanded.

TRBV27	.	18	TRBJ2-2	.	TGTGCCAGCAGTTTAATACCCCCTTTAGCGTCGAACACCGGGGAGCTGTTTTTT	CASSLIPPLASNTGELFF
TRBV7-9	.	14	TRBJ1-5	.	TGTGCCAGCAGCTTGTCGACAGGTCACCAGCCCCAGCATTTT	CASSLSTGHQPQHF
TRBV19	.	14	TRBJ1-6	.	TGTGCCAGTAGTATAGATGGACAGAATTCACCCCTCCACTTT	CASSIDGQNSPLHF
TRBV18	few	13	TRBJ1-1	.	TGTGCCAGCTCACCCGGGAGCAACACTGAAGCTTTCTTT	CASSPGSNTEAFF
TRBV5-1	.	15	TRBJ1-4	TRBD1	TGCGCCAGCAGCTTTATGACAGGGGGCGAGGAAAAACTGTTTTTT	CASSFMTGGEEKLFF
TRBV28	.	13	TRBJ2-3	.	TGTGCCAGCAGGGACACCCACACAGATACGCAGTATTTT	CASRDTHTDTQYF
TRBV7-6	few	13	TRBJ2-7	TRBD1	TGTGCCAGCAGCTTCCGGGACAGGAGCGAGCAGTACTTC	CASSFRDRSEQYF
TRBV4-1	.	15	TRBJ1-4	TRBD1	TGCGCCAGCGGCAAGGGACAGGGAAAAATAGAAAAACTGTTTTTT	CASGKGQGKIEKLFF
TRBV27	once	13	TRBJ2-5	.	TGTGCCAGTAGCAGGGCTTTCAAAGAGACCCAGTACTTC	CASSRAFKETQYF
TRBV19	.	13	TRBJ2-7	.	TGTGCCAGTAGTATTGACAGCACCTACGAGCAGTACTTC	CASSIDSTYEQYF
TRBV30	few	14	TRBJ2-5	TRBD2	TGTGCCTGGAGCCGCGGGAGTCTCCAAGAGACCCAGTACTTC	CAWSRGSLQETQYF
TRBV28	.	14	TRBJ1-4	TRBD1	TGTGCCAGCAGCCCGACAGGGACTAATGAAAAACTGTTTTTT	CASSPTGTNEKLFF
TRBV6-5	.	15	TRBJ2-5	TRBD1	TGTGCCAGCACCATTACAGGGGGTCTGGGGGAGACCCAGTACTTC	CASTITGGLGETQYF
TRBV20-1	.	10	TRBJ2-2	.	TGCAGTGTGAGGGCCGGGGAGCTGTTTTTT	CSVRAGELFF
TRBV7-6	.	17	TRBJ2-6	.	TGTGCCAGCAGAGATCCCAGCGGGTACTCTGGGGCCAACGTCCTGACTTTC	CASRDPSGYSGANVLTF
TRBV19	.	14	TRBJ1-5	.	TGTGCCAGTAGTATTTTACAGGGCAATCAGCCCCAGCATTTT	CASSILQGNQPQHF
TRBV2	few	15	TRBJ2-5	TRBD2	TGTGCCAGCAGTCCCAGGACTAGCGGGTATGAGACCCAGTACTTC	CASSPRTSGYETQYF
TRBV2	.	12	TRBJ2-7	TRBD2	TGTGCCAGCCTGTCGGGGGGGCTCGAGCAGTACTTC	CASLSGGLEQYF
TRBV9	.	15	TRBJ1-5	TRBD1	TGTGCCAGCAGCGTAGGTGGGACAGTCGTCCAGCCCCAGCATTTT	CASSVGGTVVQPQHF
TRBV5-1	.	13	TRBJ1-2	.	TGCGCCAGCAGCTTGACGGGGAGCTATGGCTACACCTTC	CASSLTGSYGYTF
TRBV4-3	.	17	TRBJ1-3	TRBD1	TGCGCCAGCAGCCAAGGGGGGACAGGGGGTAGGAAAAACACCATATATTTT	CASSQGGTGGRKNTIYF
TRBV6-1	.	16	TRBJ1-1	.	TGTGCCAGCAGTGTCCGAACTCCGGCGGATCCCACTGAAGCTTTCTTT	CASSVRTPADPTEAFF
TRBV11-2	.	18	TRBJ2-2	.	TGTGCCAGCAGCTTAGGTCTGGGGGGGACAGGGAACACCGGGGAGCTGTTTTTT	CASSLGLGGTGNTGELFF
TRBV5-1	.	11	TRBJ2-1	.	TGCGCCAGCAGCTTGGACAGGGACCAGTTCTTC	CASSLDRDQFF
TRBV6-6	few	16	TRBJ1-5	.	TGTGCCAGCACCCTTTTGAGGTCGAGTAGCAATCAGCCCCAGCATTTT	CASTLLRSSSNQPQHF
TRBV7-8	.	15	TRBJ2-7	TRBD1	TGTGCCAGCAGCTTAGTGCAGGGGGCTTCCTACGAGCAGTACTTC	CASSLVQGASYEQYF
TRBV28	.	13	TRBJ2-1	.	TGTGCCAGCAGGACGTACGGGTACAATGAGCAGTTCTTC	CASRTYGYNEQFF
TRBV4-1	.	15	TRBJ2-3	.	TGCGCCAGCAGCCACCGACAGATCCGCACAGATACGCAGTATTTT	CASSHRQIRTDTQYF
TRBV10-2	.	15	TRBJ2-5	.	TGCGCCAGCAGTCACCCGGGACTTACGCAAGAGACCCAGTACTTC	CASSHPGLTQETQYF
TRBV5-4	few	15	TRBJ2-7	.	TGTGCCAGCAGCTTGTACCCCCAGGCGCCCTACGAGCAGTACTTC	CASSLYPQAPYEQYF
TRBV4-3	.	15	TRBJ2-7	TRBD1	TGCGCCAGCAGCCAAGCCCGGACAGGGGGCTACGAGCAGTACTTC	CASSQARTGGYEQYF
TRBV2	.	14	TRBJ1-4	.	TGTGCCAGCAGTCGACAGGCAACTAATGAAAAACTGTTTTTT	CASSRQATNEKLFF
TRBV28	once	14	TRBJ1-1	.	TGTGCCAGCAGGTGGAGTAACAGGGTTGCTGAAGCTTTCTTT	CASRWSNRVAEAFF
TRBV2	.	12	TRBJ2-7	.	TGTGCCAGCAGTGACCAGGGCTACGAGCAGTACTTC	CASSDQGYEQYF
TRBV18	.	15	TRBJ2-7	.	TGTGCCAGCTCACCAGAGGGCGTAGCGGCCTACGAGCAGTACTTC	CASSPEGVAAYEQYF
TRBV7-9	.	15	TRBJ1-6	.	TGTGCCAGCAGCTTAGACCAGGGAAGGAATTCACCCCTCCACTTT	CASSLDQGRNSPLHF
TRBV5-1	.	14	TRBJ2-7	TRBD1	TGCGCCAGCAGCTACGAGACAGGGGCCTACGAGCAGTACTTC	CASSYETGAYEQYF
TRBV9	.	15	TRBJ2-7	.	TGTGCCAGCAGCGTAGACGGGGGGCCCCCCTACGAGCAGTACTTC	CASSVDGGPPYEQYF
TRBV10-1	.	15	TRBJ1-1	TRBD1	TGCGCCAGCAGCGGACAGGGGGCAGTTAACACTGAAGCTTTCTTT	CASSGQGAVNTEAFF
TRBV7-3	.	13	TRBJ1-1	.	TGTGCCAGCAGCTTTCGCAGGGACACTGAAGCTTTCTTT	CASSFRRDTEAFF
TRBV7-9	once	12	TRBJ2-5	.	TGTGCCAGCAGCTCCTGGGCAGAGACCCAGTACTTC	CASSSWAETQYF
TRBV6-6	.	15	TRBJ1-2	.	TGTGCCAGCAGTACCATTTGGGGGCGCGACTATGGCTACACCTTC	CASSTIWGRDYGYTF